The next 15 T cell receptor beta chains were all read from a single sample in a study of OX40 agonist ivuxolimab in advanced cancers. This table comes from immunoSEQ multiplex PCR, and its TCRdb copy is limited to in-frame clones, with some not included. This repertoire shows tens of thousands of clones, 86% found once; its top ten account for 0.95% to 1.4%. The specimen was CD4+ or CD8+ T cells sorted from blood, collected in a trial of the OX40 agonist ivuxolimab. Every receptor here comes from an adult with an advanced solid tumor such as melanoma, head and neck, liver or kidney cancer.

CDR3 loop: CAISERPTDTQYF. CDR3 bases: TGTGCCATCAGTGAGCGGCCTACTGATACGCAGTATTTT. This chain uses TRBV10-3 with TRBJ2-3; D not certain. V was shortened by 2 bases and J by 6 bases, with 9 bases between the two germline ends. The CDR3 sequence is 13 residues long. CDR1 ENHRY and CDR2 SYGVKD come from the germline V gene.

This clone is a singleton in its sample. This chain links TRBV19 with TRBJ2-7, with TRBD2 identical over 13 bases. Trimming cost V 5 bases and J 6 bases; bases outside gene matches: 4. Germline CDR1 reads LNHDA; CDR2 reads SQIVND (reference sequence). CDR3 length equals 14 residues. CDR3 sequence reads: CASSGGLAGSEQYF. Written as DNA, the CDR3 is TGTGCCAGTAGTGGGGGACTAGCGGGAAGCGAGCAGTACTTC.

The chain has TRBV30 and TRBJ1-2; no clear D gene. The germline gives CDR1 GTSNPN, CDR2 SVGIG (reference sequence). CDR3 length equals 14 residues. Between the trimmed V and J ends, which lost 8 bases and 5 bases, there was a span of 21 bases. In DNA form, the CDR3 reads TGTGCCGCGACGCACGGCGGAGGATTATATGGCTACACCTTC. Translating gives CAATHGGGLYGYTF.

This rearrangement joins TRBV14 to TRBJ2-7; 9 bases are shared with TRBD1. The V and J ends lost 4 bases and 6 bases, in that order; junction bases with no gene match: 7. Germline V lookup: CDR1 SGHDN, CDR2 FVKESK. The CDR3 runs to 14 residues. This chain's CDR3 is CASSPGQGFIEQYF. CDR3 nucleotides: TGTGCCAGCAGCCCGGGACAGGGATTTATCGAGCAGTACTTC.

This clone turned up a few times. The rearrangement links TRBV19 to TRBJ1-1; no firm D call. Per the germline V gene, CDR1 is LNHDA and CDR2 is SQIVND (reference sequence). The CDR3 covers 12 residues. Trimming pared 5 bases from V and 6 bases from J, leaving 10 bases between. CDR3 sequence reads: CASSRGRSEAFF. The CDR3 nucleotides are TGTGCCAGTAGTCGCGGGCGCTCTGAAGCTTTCTTT.

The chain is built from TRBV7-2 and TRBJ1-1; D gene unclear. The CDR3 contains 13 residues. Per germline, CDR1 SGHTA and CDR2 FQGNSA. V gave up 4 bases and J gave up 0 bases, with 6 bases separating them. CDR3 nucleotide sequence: TGTGCCAGCAGCTCCACCCTGAACACTGAAGCTTTCTTT. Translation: CASSSTLNTEAFF.

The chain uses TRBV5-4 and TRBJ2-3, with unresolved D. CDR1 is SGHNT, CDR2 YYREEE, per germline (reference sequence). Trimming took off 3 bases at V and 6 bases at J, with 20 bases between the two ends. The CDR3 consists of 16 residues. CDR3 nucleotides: TGTGCCAGCAGCTCCCCCGCTGTGGACGGTTCGGATACGCAGTATTTT. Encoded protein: CASSSPAVDGSDTQYF. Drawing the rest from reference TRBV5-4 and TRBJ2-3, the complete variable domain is ETGVTQSPTHLIKTRGQQVTLRCSSQSGHNTVSWYQQALGQGPQFIFQYYREEENGRGNFPPRFSGLQFPNYSSELNVNALELDDSALYLCASSSPAVDGSDTQYFGPGTRLTVL.

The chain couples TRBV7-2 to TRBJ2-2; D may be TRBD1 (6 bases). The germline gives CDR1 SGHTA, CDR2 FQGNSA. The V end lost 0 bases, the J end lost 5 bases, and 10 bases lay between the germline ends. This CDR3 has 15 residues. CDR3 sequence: CASSLARTATGELFF. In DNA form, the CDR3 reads TGTGCCAGCAGCTTAGCCCGGACAGCTACCGGGGAGCTGTTTTTT. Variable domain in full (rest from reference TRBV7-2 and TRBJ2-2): GAGVSQSPSNKVTEKGKDVELRCDPISGHTALYWYRQSLGQGLEFLIYFQGNSAPDKSGLPSDRFSAERTGGSVSTLTIQRTQQEDSAVYLCASSLARTATGELFFGEGSRLTVL.

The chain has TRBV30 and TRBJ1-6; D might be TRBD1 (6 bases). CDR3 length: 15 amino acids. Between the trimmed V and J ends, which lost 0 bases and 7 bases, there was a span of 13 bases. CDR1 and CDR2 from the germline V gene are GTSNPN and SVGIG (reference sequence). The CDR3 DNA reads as TGTGCCTGGAGTGTTAACAGGGTCGGGAATTCACCCCTCCACTTT. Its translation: CAWSVNRVGNSPLHF.

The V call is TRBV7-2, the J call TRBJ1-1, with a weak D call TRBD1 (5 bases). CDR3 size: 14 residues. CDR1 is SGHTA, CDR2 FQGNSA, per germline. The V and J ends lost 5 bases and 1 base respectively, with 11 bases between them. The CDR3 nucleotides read TGTGCCAGCAGCCCCGACAGCCAGAACACTGAAGCTTTCTTT. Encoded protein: CASSPDSQNTEAFF.

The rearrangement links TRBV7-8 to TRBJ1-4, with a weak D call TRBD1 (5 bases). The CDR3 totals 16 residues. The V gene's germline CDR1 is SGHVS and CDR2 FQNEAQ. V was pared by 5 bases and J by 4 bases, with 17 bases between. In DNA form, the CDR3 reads TGTGCCAGCAGCCCATATCGACAGAGCCTTAATGAAAAACTGTTTTTT. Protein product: CASSPYRQSLNEKLFF. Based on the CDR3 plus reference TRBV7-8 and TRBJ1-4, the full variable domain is GAGVSQSPRYKVAKRGQDVALRCDPISGHVSLFWYQQALGQGPEFLTYFQNEAQLDKSGLPSDRFFAERPEGSVSTLKIQRTQQEDSAVYLCASSPYRQSLNEKLFFGSGTQLSVL.

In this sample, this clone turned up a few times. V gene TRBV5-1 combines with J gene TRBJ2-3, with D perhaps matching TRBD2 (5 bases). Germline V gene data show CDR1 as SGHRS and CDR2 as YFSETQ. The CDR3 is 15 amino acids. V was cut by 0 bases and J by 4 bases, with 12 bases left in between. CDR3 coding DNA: TGCGCCAGCAGCTTGGCGGGGTCCCCCCCAGATACGCAGTATTTT. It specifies CASSLAGSPPDTQYF.

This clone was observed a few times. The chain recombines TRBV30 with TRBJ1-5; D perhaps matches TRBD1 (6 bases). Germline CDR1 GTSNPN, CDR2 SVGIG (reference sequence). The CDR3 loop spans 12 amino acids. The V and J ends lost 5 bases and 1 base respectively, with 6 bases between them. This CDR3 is CAWGTSNQPQHF. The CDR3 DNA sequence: TGTGCCTGGGGGACAAGCAATCAGCCCCAGCATTTT.

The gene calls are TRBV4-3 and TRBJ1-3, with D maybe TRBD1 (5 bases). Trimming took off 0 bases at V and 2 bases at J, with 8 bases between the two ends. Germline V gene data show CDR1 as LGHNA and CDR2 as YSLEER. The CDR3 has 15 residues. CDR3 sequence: CASSQDPGPGNTIYF. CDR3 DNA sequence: TGCGCCAGCAGCCAAGACCCAGGGCCTGGAAACACCATATATTTT.

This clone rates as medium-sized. The CDR3 loop is CAEGVHYNEQFF. DNA of the CDR3: TGTGCTGAGGGGGTGCACTACAATGAGCAGTTCTTC. V gene TRBV25-1 combines with J gene TRBJ2-1, with D tentatively TRBD1 (6 bases). This CDR3 region has 12 residues. Looked up from germline, CDR1 is MGHDK and CDR2 is SYGVNS.